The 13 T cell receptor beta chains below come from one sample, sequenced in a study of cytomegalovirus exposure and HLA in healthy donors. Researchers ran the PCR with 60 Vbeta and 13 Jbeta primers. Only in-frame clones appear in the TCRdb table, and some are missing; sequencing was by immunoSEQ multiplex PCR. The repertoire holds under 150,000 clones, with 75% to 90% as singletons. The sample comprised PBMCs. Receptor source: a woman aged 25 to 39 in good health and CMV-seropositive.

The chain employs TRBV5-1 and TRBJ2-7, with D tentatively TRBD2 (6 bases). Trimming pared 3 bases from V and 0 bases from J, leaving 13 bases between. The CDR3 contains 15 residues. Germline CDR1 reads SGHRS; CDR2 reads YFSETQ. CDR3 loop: CASSSPGTGSYEQYF. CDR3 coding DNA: TGCGCCAGCAGCTCCCCCGGGACTGGCTCCTACGAGCAGTACTTC.

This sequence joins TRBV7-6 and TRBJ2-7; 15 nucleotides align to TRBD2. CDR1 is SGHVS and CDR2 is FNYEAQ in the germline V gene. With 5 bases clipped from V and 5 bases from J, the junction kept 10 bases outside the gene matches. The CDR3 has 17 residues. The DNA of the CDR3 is TGTGCCAGCAGCCTGGGACTAGCGGGAGGATGGGCGCACGAGCAGTACTTC. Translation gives CASSLGLAGGWAHEQYF.

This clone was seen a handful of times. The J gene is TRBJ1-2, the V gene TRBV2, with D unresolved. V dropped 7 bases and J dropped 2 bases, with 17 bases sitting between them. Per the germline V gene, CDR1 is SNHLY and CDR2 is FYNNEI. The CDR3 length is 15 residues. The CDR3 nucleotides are TGTGCCAGCACTCAAGAGGGTCTCTTAAACTATGGCTACACCTTC. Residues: CASTQEGLLNYGYTF.

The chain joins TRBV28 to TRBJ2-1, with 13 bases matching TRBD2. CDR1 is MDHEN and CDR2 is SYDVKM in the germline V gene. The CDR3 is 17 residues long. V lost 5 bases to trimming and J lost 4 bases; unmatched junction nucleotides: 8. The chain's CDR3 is CASSPWGLAGRYNEQFF. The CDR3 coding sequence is TGTGCCAGCAGTCCCTGGGGACTAGCGGGACGGTACAATGAGCAGTTCTTC.

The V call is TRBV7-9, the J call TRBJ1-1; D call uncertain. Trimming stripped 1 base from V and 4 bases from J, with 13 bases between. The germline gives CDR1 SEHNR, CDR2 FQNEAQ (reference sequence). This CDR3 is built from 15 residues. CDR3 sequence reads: CASSLGRGEITEAFF. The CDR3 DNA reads TGTGCCAGCAGCTTAGGCCGGGGTGAGATCACTGAAGCTTTCTTT.

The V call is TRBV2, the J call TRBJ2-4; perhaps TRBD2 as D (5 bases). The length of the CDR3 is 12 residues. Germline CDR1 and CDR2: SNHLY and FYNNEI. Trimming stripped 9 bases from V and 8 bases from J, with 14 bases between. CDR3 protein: CASRKEAHIQYF. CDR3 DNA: TGTGCCAGTAGGAAGGAGGCCCACATTCAGTACTTC.

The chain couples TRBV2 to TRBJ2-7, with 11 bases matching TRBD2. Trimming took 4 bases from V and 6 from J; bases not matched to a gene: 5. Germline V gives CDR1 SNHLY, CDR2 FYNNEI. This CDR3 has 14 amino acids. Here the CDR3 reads CASSGLAGLAEQYF. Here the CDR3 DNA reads TGTGCCAGCAGTGGACTAGCGGGACTGGCCGAGCAGTACTTC.

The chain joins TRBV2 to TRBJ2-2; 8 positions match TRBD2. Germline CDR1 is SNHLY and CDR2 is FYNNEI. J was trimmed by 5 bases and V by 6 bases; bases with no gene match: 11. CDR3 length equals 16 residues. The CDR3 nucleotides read TGTGCCAGCAGCCCAGAGGCGGGCGGGGGGACCGGGGAGCTGTTTTTT. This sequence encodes CASSPEAGGGTGELFF.

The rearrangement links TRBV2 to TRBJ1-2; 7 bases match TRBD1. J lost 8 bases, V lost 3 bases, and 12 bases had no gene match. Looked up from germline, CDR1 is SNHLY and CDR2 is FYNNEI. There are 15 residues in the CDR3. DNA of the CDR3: TGTGCCAGCAGTGACGTAGGACAGGCAGACGGGGGCTACACCTTC. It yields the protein CASSDVGQADGGYTF.

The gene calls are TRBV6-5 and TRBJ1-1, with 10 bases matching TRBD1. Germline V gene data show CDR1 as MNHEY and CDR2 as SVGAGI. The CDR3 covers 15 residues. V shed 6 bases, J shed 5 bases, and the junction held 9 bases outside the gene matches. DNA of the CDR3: TGTGCCAGCAGAACCAAGACAGGGGGCGGAACTGAAGCTTTCTTT. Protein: CASRTKTGGGTEAFF.

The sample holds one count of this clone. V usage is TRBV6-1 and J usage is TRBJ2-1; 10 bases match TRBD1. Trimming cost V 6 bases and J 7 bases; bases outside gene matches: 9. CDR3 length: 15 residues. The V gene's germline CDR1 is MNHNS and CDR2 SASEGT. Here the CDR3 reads CASSVLPGQGNEQFF. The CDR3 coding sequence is TGTGCCAGCAGCGTTCTCCCGGGACAGGGGAATGAGCAGTTCTTC.

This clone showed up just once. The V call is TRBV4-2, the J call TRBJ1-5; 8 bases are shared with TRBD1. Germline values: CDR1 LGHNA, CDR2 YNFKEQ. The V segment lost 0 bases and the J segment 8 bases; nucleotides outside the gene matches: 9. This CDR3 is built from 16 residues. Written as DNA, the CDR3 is TGTGCCAGCAGCCAAGATCAGGGGGCAACAGGAGAGCCCCAGCATTTT. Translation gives CASSQDQGATGEPQHF.

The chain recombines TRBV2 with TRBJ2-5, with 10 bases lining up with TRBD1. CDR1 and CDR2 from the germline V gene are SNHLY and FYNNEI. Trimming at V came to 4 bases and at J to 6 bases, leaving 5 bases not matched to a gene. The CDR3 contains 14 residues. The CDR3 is CASSGTGGKQTQYF. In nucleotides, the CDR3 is TGTGCCAGCAGTGGGACAGGGGGAAAACAGACCCAGTACTTC.